These 16 T cell receptor beta chains share one sample of origin, sequenced in a study of blood T cell repertoires in COVID-19. Assay used: immunoSEQ multiplex PCR; TCRdb lists only in-frame clones, some missing. The sample includes roughly 430,000 clones, 88% of them seen just once. Sequenced material: PBMCs or T cells enriched from blood (not recorded which). Source of these receptors: a woman between 40 and 50 years old with acute COVID-19.

This chain joins TRBV2 and TRBJ2-7; the match to TRBD2 covers 8 bases. The length of the CDR3 is 17 residues. CDR1 SNHLY and CDR2 FYNNEI come from the germline V gene. V was pared by 3 bases and J by 3 bases, with 13 bases of the junction left unmatched. The CDR3, as DNA: TGTGCCAGCAGTGAGGGGTTGGTAGCGGGGACAATCTACGAGCAGTACTTC. Its protein product is CASSEGLVAGTIYEQYF. Full variable domain (missing parts from reference TRBV2 and TRBJ2-7): EPEVTQTPSHQVTQMGQEVILRCVPISNHLYFYWYRQILGQKVEFLVSFYNNEISEKSEIFDDQFSVERPDGSNFTLKIRSTKLEDSAMYFCASSEGLVAGTIYEQYFGPGTRLTVT.

V and J are TRBV18 and TRBJ2-3, with 12 positions matching TRBD2. This CDR3 has 15 residues. J lost 2 bases, V lost 5 bases, and 2 bases had no gene match. Germline-derived CDR1 and CDR2 are KGHSH and LQKENI. The CDR3 sequence: CASSTSGGFTDTQYF. The CDR3 DNA follows: TGTGCCAGCTCAACTAGCGGGGGGTTCACAGATACGCAGTATTTT.

The chain joins TRBV9 to TRBJ2-5; TRBD1 aligns across 8 bases. This CDR3 is 17 amino acids long. V dropped 6 bases and J dropped 4; count of bases not matched to a gene: 17. Germline V gene sequence: CDR1 SGDLS, CDR2 YYNGEE. The CDR3 DNA reads TGTGCCAGCAACCTAGGAGTCCGCGGACAGGGAGGAGAGACCCAGTACTTC. This codes for CASNLGVRGQGGETQYF.

V is TRBV30 and J is TRBJ1-1; maybe TRBD1 (5 bases). Germline V gene sequence: CDR1 GTSNPN, CDR2 SVGIG (reference sequence). CDR3 length: 13 amino acids. The V end was cut by 0 bases, the J end by 3 bases, with 8 bases between. The CDR3 region is CAWSVQDDTEAFF. CDR3 coding DNA: TGTGCCTGGAGTGTACAGGATGACACTGAAGCTTTCTTT.

J is TRBJ1-5 and V is TRBV2; 8 bases are shared with TRBD1. V trimming: 6 bases; J trimming: 7 bases; junction bases outside the gene matches: 8. This CDR3 spans 14 amino acids. Germline V gene sequence: CDR1 SNHLY, CDR2 FYNNEI. This chain's CDR3 is CASRWTGLYQPQHF. The DNA for the CDR3 is TGTGCCAGCAGATGGACAGGGCTATACCAGCCCCAGCATTTT.

The chain recombines TRBV12-3 or TRBV12-4 with TRBJ2-4; D is undetermined. With 3 bases removed from V and 7 bases from J, the gap between germline ends came to 10 bases. This CDR3 spans 13 amino acids. The CDR3 DNA reads TGTGCCAGCAGTTTTTCCATCCGGAACATTCAGTACTTC. It codes for CASSFSIRNIQYF.

This clone occurred once. V gene TRBV2 combines with J gene TRBJ1-5; a weak D match, TRBD1 (5 bases). From germline, CDR1 is SNHLY and CDR2 FYNNEI. V was pared by 11 bases and J by 0 bases, with 17 bases between. The CDR3 totals 15 residues. CDR3 DNA sequence: TGTGCCGCCTCCCGGCAGGGCGTTAGCAATCAGCCCCAGCATTTT. Encoded protein: CAASRQGVSNQPQHF.

The chain recombines TRBV6-2 or TRBV6-3 with TRBJ2-3; perhaps TRBD1 as D (6 bases). CDR1 and CDR2 from the germline V gene are MNHEY and SVGEGT. V lost 6 bases, J lost 1 base, and 20 bases lay in between. This CDR3 is built from 17 residues. The CDR3 loop reads CASSSTTGRTGTDTQYF. CDR3 DNA: TGTGCCAGCAGCTCCACGACAGGAAGAACCGGCACAGATACGCAGTATTTT.

This chain joins TRBV9 and TRBJ1-2; D unclear. The V end lost 4 bases, the J end lost 4 bases, and 14 bases lay between the germline ends. Germline CDR1 is SGDLS and CDR2 is YYNGEE. This CDR3 contains 14 residues. CDR3 protein: CASSLDGGLYGYTF. In DNA, the CDR3 is TGTGCCAGCAGCCTTGACGGAGGACTCTATGGCTACACCTTC.

CDR3 sequence: CASRGQGGETQYF. CDR3 in DNA: TGTGCCAGCAGGGGACAGGGAGGAGAGACCCAGTACTTC. V and J are TRBV2 and TRBJ2-5; the match to TRBD1 covers 9 bases. J was trimmed by 4 bases and V by 6 bases; bases with no gene match: 3. This CDR3 is 13 amino acids long. The germline gives CDR1 SNHLY, CDR2 FYNNEI.

The J gene is TRBJ1-6, the V gene TRBV30, with 8 bases aligning to TRBD1. The junction had 16 bases not matched to a gene; V was cut back by 6 bases and J by 6 bases. The CDR3 loop spans 17 amino acids. The V gene's germline CDR1 is GTSNPN and CDR2 SVGIG (reference sequence). The CDR3 here is CACNNDRGPGANSPLHF. The DNA of the CDR3 is TGTGCCTGCAATAACGACAGGGGCCCTGGGGCTAATTCACCCCTCCACTTT.

The chain employs TRBV2 and TRBJ1-2; D is unclear. Germline V gene sequence: CDR1 SNHLY, CDR2 FYNNEI. V dropped 10 bases and J dropped 4 bases, with 13 bases sitting between them. There are 12 residues in the CDR3. The CDR3, as DNA: TGTGCCACTGACAAGGCCCCCTATGGCTACACCTTC. Translating it yields CATDKAPYGYTF. The whole variable domain, remainder taken from reference TRBV2 and TRBJ1-2, is EPEVTQTPSHQVTQMGQEVILRCVPISNHLYFYWYRQILGQKVEFLVSFYNNEISEKSEIFDDQFSVERPDGSNFTLKIRSTKLEDSAMYFCATDKAPYGYTFGSGTRLTVV.

V gene TRBV10-3 combines with J gene TRBJ2-3, with 7 positions matching TRBD2. Germline trimming cut 5 bases from V and 2 bases from J; bases unmatched to any gene: 7. The CDR3 has 15 amino acids. The germline CDR1 and CDR2 sequences are ENHRY and SYGVKD. The CDR3 here is CAISLLAENTDTQYF. CDR3 bases: TGTGCCATCAGTCTCCTAGCGGAAAACACAGATACGCAGTATTTT.

This clone was seen a single time. The chain couples TRBV6-5 to TRBJ1-2; 9 nucleotides agree with TRBD1. The CDR3 consists of 14 residues. Losses at the gene ends were 5 bases for V and 8 bases for J; bases not matched to a gene: 9. CDR1 and CDR2 (germline): MNHEY, SVGAGI. CDR3 nucleotides: TGTGCCAGCAGTCTGGAGACAGGGGGTGAGGGCTACACCTTC. As protein: CASSLETGGEGYTF.

The V call is TRBV6-6, the J call TRBJ1-6; D unclear. V lost 7 bases to trimming and J lost 0 bases, with 13 bases between them. The CDR3 spans 16 residues. Germline values: CDR1 MNHNY, CDR2 SVGAGI (reference sequence). The CDR3 loop reads CASTLGGSSYNSPLHF. The CDR3 region has the DNA TGTGCCAGCACCCTGGGCGGGAGCTCCTATAATTCACCCCTCCACTTT.

This sequence joins TRBV27 and TRBJ1-6; D gene ambiguous. Trimming shortened V by 5 bases and J by 10 bases, and 18 bases separated the two germline ends. This CDR3 is built from 15 residues. Looked up from germline, CDR1 is MNHEY and CDR2 is SMNVEV (reference sequence). The CDR3 region is CASSPISRGSSPLHF. In nucleotides, the CDR3 is TGTGCCAGCAGTCCGATATCACGGGGTAGCTCACCCCTCCACTTT.